The 31 T cell receptor beta chains listed next were all sequenced from one sample in a study of shared clonotypes between healthy human individuals (dated by TCRdb to the early 2020s). Library preparation used the immunoSEQ multiplex PCR assay. TCRdb holds this immuneACCESS table with in-frame rearrangements only. Some clones are missing; in checked studies, unresolved V genes explain under half, and the rest has no known cause. The sample table shows over 1.4 million clones, and roughly 97% are seen once. Of the sample, 0.95% to 1.5% is held by the ten largest clones. What was sequenced was naive CD4+ T cells sorted from blood. Reading the label with the study, this specimen's cell subset or site is: CD45RA+ positively selected. These receptors all stem from a man aged 25-40 years in good health.

This clone was seen a handful of times. This sample includes further DNA sequences coding for the same CDR3. This chain joins TRBV18 and TRBJ1-3; D gene unclear. The germline V gene encodes CDR1 KGHSH and CDR2 LQKENI. CDR3 length equals 13 residues. Trimming removed 3 bases at V and 2 bases at J, with 5 bases between. This CDR3 is CASSPGAGNTIYF. The DNA of the CDR3 is TGTGCCAGCTCACCGGGAGCTGGAAACACCATATATTTT.

The chain joins TRBV7-9 to TRBJ2-2; 8 bases line up with TRBD1. CDR3 length: 16 residues. With 4 bases clipped from V and 2 bases from J, the junction kept 6 bases outside the gene matches. Looked up from germline, CDR1 is SEHNR and CDR2 is FQNEAQ (reference sequence). CDR3 DNA sequence: TGTGCCAGCAGCTCCCGCGGACAGGGAAACACCGGGGAGCTGTTTTTT. Translating gives CASSSRGQGNTGELFF.

The chain combines TRBV6-1 with TRBJ2-3; D remains unclear. From germline, CDR1 is MNHNS and CDR2 SASEGT. Trimming shortened V by 5 bases and J by 0 bases, and 12 bases separated the two germline ends. CDR3 length: 15 amino acids. The CDR3 reads CASSSPSGSTDTQYF. The CDR3 bases are TGTGCCAGCAGTTCCCCGTCCGGGAGCACAGATACGCAGTATTTT.

This clone has only one observation. The genes are TRBV11-3 and TRBJ2-3; 14 bases are a match to TRBD2. The CDR3 loop spans 18 amino acids. V was clipped by 5 bases and J by 5 bases; unmatched bases: 12. Germline assignment: CDR1 SGHNT and CDR2 YENEEA. The CDR3 DNA reads TGTGCCAGCAGCCTGGGGACTAGCGGGAGAATAATTCAAGATACGCAGTATTTT. It yields the protein CASSLGTSGRIIQDTQYF.

The genes are TRBV5-8 and TRBJ2-2; D is possibly TRBD1 (5 bases). Trimming cost V 5 bases and J 2 bases, with 13 bases left between them. This CDR3 has 15 residues. CDR1 SGHTS and CDR2 YDEGEE come from the germline V gene. The CDR3 spells CASSIGHFNTGELFF. CDR3 nucleotide sequence: TGTGCCAGCAGTATCGGACACTTTAACACCGGGGAGCTGTTTTTT.

The chain uses TRBV4-3 and TRBJ1-2; D is uncertain. Trimming pared 2 bases from V and 5 bases from J, leaving 15 bases between. CDR3 length equals 15 residues. Germline V lookup: CDR1 LGHNA, CDR2 YSLEER. The DNA for the CDR3 is TGCGCCAGCAGCCAACCGGGAGGAAGCGTGTATGGCTACACCTTC. This codes for CASSQPGGSVYGYTF.

The chain recombines TRBV27 with TRBJ2-7; TRBD2 agrees at 11 bases. Germline CDR1 MNHEY, CDR2 SMNVEV (reference sequence). Trimming removed 6 bases from V and 4 bases from J; junction bases left unmatched: 14. This CDR3 comprises 17 residues. The CDR3 region has the DNA TGTGCCAGCAGCGACCACCTCACTAGCGGGAGACGTTACGAGCAGTACTTC. Amino acids: CASSDHLTSGRRYEQYF.

V and J are TRBV15 and TRBJ2-7, with D perhaps matching TRBD2 (6 bases). The CDR3 totals 15 residues. Between the trimmed V and J ends, which lost 4 bases and 3 bases, there was a span of 16 bases. Germline V gene sequence: CDR1 LNHNV, CDR2 YYDKDF (reference sequence). CDR3 sequence: CATSKGREKVYEQYF. CDR3 sequence (DNA): TGTGCCACCAGCAAGGGGCGGGAAAAAGTCTACGAGCAGTACTTC.

This clone was seen a single time. V and J are TRBV11-2 and TRBJ1-1, with 8 bases that match TRBD1. V trimming: 3 bases; J trimming: 2 bases; junction bases outside the gene matches: 2. CDR3 length: 14 residues. CDR1 and CDR2 from the germline V gene are SGHAT and FQNNGV. The CDR3 DNA reads as TGTGCCAGCAGCTTTACAGGGGGTAACACTGAAGCTTTCTTT. Translation: CASSFTGGNTEAFF.

The rearrangement links TRBV7-3 to TRBJ2-3; 9 bases are shared with TRBD1. V lost 3 bases and J lost 0; bases outside the gene matches: 1. CDR3 length: 15 residues. The germline V gene has CDR1 SGHTA and CDR2 FQGTGA. DNA for the CDR3: TGTGCCAGCAGCTTCGACAGGGGGAGCACAGATACGCAGTATTTT. Its translation is CASSFDRGSTDTQYF.

The genes are TRBV19 and TRBJ2-5; tentatively, D is TRBD2 (6 bases). V lost 4 bases and J 0 bases, leaving 9 bases between the germline ends. Germline V lookup: CDR1 LNHDA, CDR2 SQIVND (reference sequence). The CDR3 is 14 residues long. The CDR3 coding sequence is TGTGCCAGTAGTAGCGGGACCCACCAAGAGACCCAGTACTTC. Translating it yields CASSSGTHQETQYF.

The chain couples TRBV28 to TRBJ2-5, with 13 bases that match TRBD2. The length of the CDR3 is 14 residues. V gave up 10 bases and J gave up 7 bases; unmatched junction bases: 9. The germline gives CDR1 MDHEN, CDR2 SYDVKM. The CDR3 nucleotides read TGTGCCACCCAGGGACTAGCGGGAAGGTCGACCCAGTACTTC. It codes for CATQGLAGRSTQYF.

The chain joins TRBV11-2 to TRBJ2-3, with TRBD2 identical over 8 bases. Per the germline V gene, CDR1 is SGHAT and CDR2 is FQNNGV. After removal of 5 bases from V and 5 bases from J, the junction contained 15 bases not matched to a gene. The CDR3 runs to 17 residues. This CDR3 is CASSHSAGAMFGDTQYF. CDR3 coding DNA: TGTGCCAGCAGCCATTCAGCGGGAGCGATGTTTGGAGATACGCAGTATTTT. The full variable domain, completed using reference TRBV11-2 and TRBJ2-3, is EAGVAQSPRYKIIEKRQSVAFWCNPISGHATLYWYQQILGQGPKLLIQFQNNGVVDDSQLPKDRFSAERLKGVDSTLKIQPAKLEDSAVYLCASSHSAGAMFGDTQYFGPGTRLTVL.

The V gene is TRBV14, the J gene TRBJ2-1; 13 nucleotides match TRBD2. Per the germline V gene, CDR1 is SGHDN and CDR2 is FVKESK. The trim removed 0 bases at V and 5 bases at J, leaving 1 base unmatched. The CDR3 covers 16 residues. CDR3 DNA: TGTGCCAGCAGCCAAGAGGGACTAGCGGGGAACAATGAGCAGTTCTTC. Translated: CASSQEGLAGNNEQFF.

This clone was recorded once. The chain has TRBV18 and TRBJ2-7; D is perhaps TRBD1 or TRBD2 (5 bases each). The germline gives CDR1 KGHSH, CDR2 LQKENI. Trimming left V 5 bases short and J 6 bases short, with 17 bases between. This CDR3 comprises 14 residues. The CDR3 DNA reads as TGTGCCAGCTCAACGCCGGGACGGAGAGGCGAGCAGTACTTC. This translates into CASSTPGRRGEQYF.

The genes are TRBV7-9 and TRBJ1-1; 9 bases align to TRBD1. From germline, CDR1 is SEHNR and CDR2 FQNEAQ (reference sequence). The J segment lost 8 bases and the V segment lost 3 bases, leaving 4 bases of the junction unmatched. CDR3 length equals 13 residues. DNA of the CDR3: TGTGCCAGCAGCTTCATGGGGACAGGGGAAGCTTTCTTT. Amino acid sequence: CASSFMGTGEAFF.

V is TRBV29-1 and J is TRBJ2-1, with D perhaps matching TRBD2 (6 bases). There are 15 residues in the CDR3. V lost 7 bases to trimming and J lost 3 bases, with 19 bases between them. Germline loops: CDR1 SQVTM, CDR2 ANQGSEA. The CDR3: CSALKFPAGYNEQFF. The DNA of the CDR3 is TGCAGCGCCCTGAAATTCCCAGCGGGCTACAATGAGCAGTTCTTC.

This clone has only one observation. This rearrangement joins TRBV29-1 to TRBJ1-5; D is unresolved. The CDR3 totals 13 residues. Trimming took 3 bases from V and 3 from J, leaving 9 bases between them. Germline V gene sequence: CDR1 SQVTM, CDR2 ANQGSEA. DNA for the CDR3: TGCAGCGTTGAGGACGGAAACAATCAGCCCCAGCATTTT. It yields the protein CSVEDGNNQPQHF.

V is TRBV18 and J is TRBJ1-5; 8 bases align to TRBD1. This CDR3 has 15 residues. V lost 1 base and J lost 6; bases outside the gene matches: 5. CDR1 and CDR2 from the germline V gene are KGHSH and LQKENI. CDR3 coding DNA: TGTGCCAGCTCACCACAACAGGGGGGTTTTCAGCCCCAGCATTTT. Its translation: CASSPQQGGFQPQHF.

The chain employs TRBV27 and TRBJ2-7; 10 bases map to TRBD1. Germline V gene lookup returns CDR1 MNHEY and CDR2 SMNVEV (reference sequence). The length of the CDR3 is 14 residues. V lost 8 bases to trimming and J lost 4 bases; unmatched junction nucleotides: 8. The CDR3 DNA is TGTGCCAGCCGGGACAGGGGACTTCCGTACGAGCAGTACTTC. Its translation is CASRDRGLPYEQYF.

The gene calls are TRBV6-1 and TRBJ2-3; no firm D call. CDR1 and CDR2 (germline): MNHNS, SASEGT. The V gene lost 5 bases and the J gene lost 8 bases, with 11 bases spanning the gap. CDR3 length: 12 residues. The CDR3 DNA is TGTGCCAGCAGTTTATGGGCCGGTACGCAGTATTTT. Its translation is CASSLWAGTQYF.

The rearrangement links TRBV30 to TRBJ2-2; 8 nucleotides match TRBD2. J was trimmed by 5 bases and V by 4 bases; bases with no gene match: 6. The CDR3 totals 14 residues. Germline V gene lookup returns CDR1 GTSNPN and CDR2 SVGIG (reference sequence). This chain's CDR3 is CAWTGTRRTGELFF. The CDR3 coding sequence is TGTGCCTGGACCGGGACTAGGAGGACCGGGGAGCTGTTTTTT.

The rearrangement uses TRBV7-9 and TRBJ1-4, with TRBD1 identical over 7 bases. With 1 base clipped from V and 6 bases from J, the junction kept 5 bases outside the gene matches. The CDR3 sequence is 15 residues long. Germline V gene sequence: CDR1 SEHNR, CDR2 FQNEAQ (reference sequence). CDR3 DNA: TGTGCCAGCAGCTTAGGTCGGCAGGGGGATGAAAAACTGTTTTTT. This encodes CASSLGRQGDEKLFF.

The rearrangement uses TRBV5-8 and TRBJ2-7, with D unresolved. The CDR3 runs 17 residues. Germline CDR1 is SGHTS and CDR2 is YDEGEE. The V gene lost 2 bases and the J gene lost 0 bases, with 18 bases spanning the gap. CDR3 residues: CASSFGFGEPVSYEQYF. The CDR3, as DNA: TGTGCCAGCAGCTTCGGGTTTGGGGAACCCGTCTCCTACGAGCAGTACTTC.

The J gene is TRBJ2-5, the V gene TRBV27; possibly TRBD2 for D (6 bases). Trimming stripped 3 bases from V and 5 bases from J, with 13 bases between. The CDR3 is 14 residues long. Germline CDR1 is MNHEY and CDR2 is SMNVEV (reference sequence). The CDR3 DNA is TGTGCCAGCAGTTTGCAGGGTCGGGGGGAGACCCAGTACTTC. Protein: CASSLQGRGETQYF.

This chain uses TRBV19 with TRBJ2-1; 9 positions agree with TRBD1. Losses at the gene ends were 5 bases for V and 8 bases for J; bases not matched to a gene: 10. The CDR3 consists of 15 residues. In germline, CDR1 is LNHDA, CDR2 SQIVND (reference sequence). CDR3 DNA: TGTGCCAGTAGTGCTCGGGGACAGGGAGTCGATGAGCAGTTCTTC. Amino acid sequence: CASSARGQGVDEQFF.

This clone was detected only once. The CDR3 bases are TGTGCCAGCAGTTTAAGGGCCGCCGAGGGGGAGCAGTACTTC. Translating it yields CASSLRAAEGEQYF. The rearrangement joins TRBV28 to TRBJ2-7; D could derive from TRBD1 or TRBD2 (5 bases each). The germline V and J ends were trimmed by 2 bases and 7 bases, with 15 bases remaining between them. The CDR3 is made up of 14 amino acids. Germline-derived CDR1 and CDR2 are MDHEN and SYDVKM. Complete variable domain (other parts from reference TRBV28 and TRBJ2-7): DVKVTQSSRYLVKRTGEKVFLECVQDMDHENMFWYRQDPGLGLRLIYFSYDVKMKEKGDIPEGYSVSREKKERFSLILESASTNQTSMYLCASSLRAAEGEQYFGPGTRLTVT.

The chain joins TRBV5-1 to TRBJ2-1; 10 nucleotides agree with TRBD2. The CDR3 length is 15 residues. The J segment lost 5 bases and the V segment lost 4 bases, leaving 6 bases of the junction unmatched. Per germline, CDR1 SGHRS and CDR2 YFSETQ. The CDR3 sequence: CASSQLAGENNEQFF. In DNA, the CDR3 is TGCGCCAGCAGCCAGCTAGCGGGAGAGAACAATGAGCAGTTCTTC.

This sequence joins TRBV25-1 and TRBJ2-1; the match to TRBD1 covers 8 bases. With 4 bases clipped from V and 2 bases from J, the junction kept 7 bases outside the gene matches. The germline gives CDR1 MGHDK, CDR2 SYGVNS. The CDR3 is 16 residues long. The CDR3 loop reads CASSGPGGVPYNEQFF. CDR3 DNA sequence: TGTGCCAGCAGTGGACCAGGGGGCGTACCCTACAATGAGCAGTTCTTC.

Turning to this clone: The same CDR3 also results from other DNA sequences found in this sample. The chain carries TRBV28 and TRBJ2-2, with D possibly TRBD1 on 5 matching bases. Trimming shortened V by 6 bases and J by 1 base, and 9 bases separated the two germline ends. Germline values: CDR1 MDHEN, CDR2 SYDVKM. This CDR3 region has 14 residues. CDR3 sequence: CASSRDRNTGELFF. The CDR3 DNA sequence: TGTGCCAGCAGCCGTGACAGGAACACCGGGGAGCTGTTTTTT.

In DNA form, the CDR3 reads TGTGCCTGGAGTGTTGGTTGGACAGGGCGTTCGTCGGGTCAGCCCCAGCATTTT. This codes for CAWSVGWTGRSSGQPQHF. V usage is TRBV30 and J usage is TRBJ1-5; 8 nucleotides line up with TRBD1. CDR1 is GTSNPN and CDR2 is SVGIG in the germline V gene (reference sequence). The CDR3 has 18 residues. After removal of 0 bases from V and 6 bases from J, the junction contained 16 bases not matched to a gene.